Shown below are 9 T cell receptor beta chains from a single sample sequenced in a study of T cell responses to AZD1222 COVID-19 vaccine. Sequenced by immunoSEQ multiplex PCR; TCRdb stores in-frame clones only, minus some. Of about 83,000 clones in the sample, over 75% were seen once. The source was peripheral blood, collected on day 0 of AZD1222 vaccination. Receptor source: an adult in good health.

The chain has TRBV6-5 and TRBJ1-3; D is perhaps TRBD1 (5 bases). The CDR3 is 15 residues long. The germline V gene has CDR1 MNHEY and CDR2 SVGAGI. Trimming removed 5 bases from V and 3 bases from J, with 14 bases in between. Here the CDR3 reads CASSPGGPNGNTIYF. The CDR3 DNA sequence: TGTGCCAGCAGTCCCGGGGGACCAAATGGAAACACCATATATTTT.

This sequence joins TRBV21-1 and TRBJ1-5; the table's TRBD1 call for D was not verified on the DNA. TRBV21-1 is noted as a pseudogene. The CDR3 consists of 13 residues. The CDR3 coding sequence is TGTGCCAGCAGACAGGGTAGCAATCAGCCCCAGCATTTT. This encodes CASRQGSNQPQHF.

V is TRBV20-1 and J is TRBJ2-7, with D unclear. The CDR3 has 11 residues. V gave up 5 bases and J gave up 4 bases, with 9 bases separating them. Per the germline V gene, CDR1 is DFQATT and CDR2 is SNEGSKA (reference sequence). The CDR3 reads CSAVETYEQYF. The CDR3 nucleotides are TGCAGTGCTGTGGAGACTTACGAGCAGTACTTC.

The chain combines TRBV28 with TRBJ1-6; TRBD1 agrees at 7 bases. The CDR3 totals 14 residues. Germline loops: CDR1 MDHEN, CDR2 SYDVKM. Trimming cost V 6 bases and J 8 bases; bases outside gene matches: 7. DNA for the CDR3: TGTGCCAGCAGCACAGGGGTTTTGGATTCACCCCTCCACTTT. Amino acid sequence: CASSTGVLDSPLHF.

In DNA form, the CDR3 reads TGTGCCAGCTCACCCCCGGGACAGCTAAAGAACACTGAAGCTTTCTTT. This translates into CASSPPGQLKNTEAFF. This rearrangement joins TRBV18 to TRBJ1-1, with 7 bases aligning to TRBD1. Trimming took 3 bases from V and 1 from J; bases not matched to a gene: 8. The CDR3 runs to 16 residues. Germline CDR1 KGHSH, CDR2 LQKENI.

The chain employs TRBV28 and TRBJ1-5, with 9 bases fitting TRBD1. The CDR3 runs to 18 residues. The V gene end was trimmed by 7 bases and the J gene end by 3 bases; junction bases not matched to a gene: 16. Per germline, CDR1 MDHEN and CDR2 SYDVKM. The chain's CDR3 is CASTWLRGQGHSNQPQHF. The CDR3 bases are TGTGCCAGCACCTGGTTAAGAGGACAGGGGCATTCCAATCAGCCCCAGCATTTT.

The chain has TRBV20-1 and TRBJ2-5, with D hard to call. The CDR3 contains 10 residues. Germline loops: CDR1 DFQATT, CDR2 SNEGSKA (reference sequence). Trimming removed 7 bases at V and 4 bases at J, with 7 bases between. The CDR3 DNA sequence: TGCAGTGTAGGACGAGAGACCCAGTACTTC. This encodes CSVGRETQYF.

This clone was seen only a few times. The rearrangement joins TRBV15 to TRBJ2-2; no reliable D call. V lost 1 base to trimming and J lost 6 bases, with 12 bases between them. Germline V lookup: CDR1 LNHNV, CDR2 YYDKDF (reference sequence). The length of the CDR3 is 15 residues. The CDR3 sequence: CATSRALRLSGELFF. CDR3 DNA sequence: TGTGCCACCAGCAGAGCCCTTCGACTCTCCGGGGAGCTGTTTTTT.

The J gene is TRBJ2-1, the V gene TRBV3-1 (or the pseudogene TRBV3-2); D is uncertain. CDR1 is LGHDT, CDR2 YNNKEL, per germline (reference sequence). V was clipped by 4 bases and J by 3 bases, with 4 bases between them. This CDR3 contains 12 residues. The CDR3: CASSLLYNEQFF. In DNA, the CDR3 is TGTGCCAGCAGCCTGCTCTACAATGAGCAGTTCTTC.